This TCR beta chain appears in the sequencing data of a study of somatic mutations in cytotoxic T cells in rheumatoid arthritis. The study's findings and limits: It was in rheumatoid arthritis patients, but not in healthy controls, that CD8+ clonality increased with age. Rheumatoid arthritis patients and age-matched healthy controls showed no significant difference in CD8+ T-cell clonality. Over 20% of CD8+ cells belonged to the largest CD8+ clone in about an eighth of the roughly 65 patients.

Germline CDR1 PRHDT, CDR2 FYEKMQ (reference sequence). There are 15 residues in the CDR3. V lost 1 base, J lost 1 base, and 3 bases stayed unmatched. As to this clone: The antigen remains unidentified.

Assay: immunoSEQ multiplex PCR; the TCRdb copy retains only in-frame clones and omits some. The sample holds some 5,700 clones; 70% to 85% are singletons and the top ten take roughly 27%. The chain links TRBV13 to TRBJ2-5; 7 positions match TRBD2. This clonotype was sampled from an adult with rheumatoid arthritis. The sequencing input was CD8+ T cells sorted from blood. This CDR3 is CASSLAGGIQETQYF. In DNA form, the CDR3 reads TGTGCCAGCAGCTTAGCCGGGGGGATCCAAGAGACCCAGTACTTC.